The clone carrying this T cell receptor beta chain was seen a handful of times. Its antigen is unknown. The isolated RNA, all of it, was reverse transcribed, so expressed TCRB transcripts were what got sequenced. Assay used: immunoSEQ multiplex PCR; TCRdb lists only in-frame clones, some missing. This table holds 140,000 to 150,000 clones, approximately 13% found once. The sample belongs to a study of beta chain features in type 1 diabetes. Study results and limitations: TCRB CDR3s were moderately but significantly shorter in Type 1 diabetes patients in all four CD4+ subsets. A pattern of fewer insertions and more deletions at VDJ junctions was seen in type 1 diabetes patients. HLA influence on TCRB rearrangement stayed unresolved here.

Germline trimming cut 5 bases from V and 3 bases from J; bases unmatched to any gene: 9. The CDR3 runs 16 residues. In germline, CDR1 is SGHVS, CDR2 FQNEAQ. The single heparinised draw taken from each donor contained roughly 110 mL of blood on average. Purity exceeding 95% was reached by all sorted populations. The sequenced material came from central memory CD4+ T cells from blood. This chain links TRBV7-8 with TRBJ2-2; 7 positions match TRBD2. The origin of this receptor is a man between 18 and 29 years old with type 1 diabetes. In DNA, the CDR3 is TGTGCCAGCAGCGCGCGCGGGGGAGGGGACACCGGGGAGCTGTTTTTT. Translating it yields CASSARGGGDTGELFF.